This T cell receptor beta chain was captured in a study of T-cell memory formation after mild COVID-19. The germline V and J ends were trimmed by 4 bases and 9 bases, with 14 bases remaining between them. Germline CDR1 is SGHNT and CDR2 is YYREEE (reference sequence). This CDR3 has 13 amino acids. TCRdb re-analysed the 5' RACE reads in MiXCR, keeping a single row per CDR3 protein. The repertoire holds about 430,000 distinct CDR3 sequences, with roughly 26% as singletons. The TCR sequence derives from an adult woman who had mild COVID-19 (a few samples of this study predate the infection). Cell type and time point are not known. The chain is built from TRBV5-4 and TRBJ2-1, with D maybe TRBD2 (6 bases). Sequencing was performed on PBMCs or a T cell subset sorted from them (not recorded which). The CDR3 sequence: CASSSVLGGEQFF. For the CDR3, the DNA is TGTGCCAGCAGCAGCGTCCTGGGAGGTGAGCAGTTCTTC.